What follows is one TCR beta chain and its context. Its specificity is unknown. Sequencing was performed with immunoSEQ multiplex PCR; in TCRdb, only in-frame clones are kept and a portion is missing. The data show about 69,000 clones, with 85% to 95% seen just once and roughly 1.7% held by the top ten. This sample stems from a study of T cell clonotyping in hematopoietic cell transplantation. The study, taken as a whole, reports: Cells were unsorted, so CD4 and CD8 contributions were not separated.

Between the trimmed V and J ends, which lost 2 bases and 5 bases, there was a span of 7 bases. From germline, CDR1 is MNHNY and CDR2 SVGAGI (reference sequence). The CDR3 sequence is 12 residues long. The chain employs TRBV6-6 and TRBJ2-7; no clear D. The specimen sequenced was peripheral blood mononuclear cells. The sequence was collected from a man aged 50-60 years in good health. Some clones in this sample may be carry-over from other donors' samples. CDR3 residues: CASSYLYNEQYF. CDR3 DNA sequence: TGTGCCAGCAGTTACCTGTATAACGAGCAGTACTTC.